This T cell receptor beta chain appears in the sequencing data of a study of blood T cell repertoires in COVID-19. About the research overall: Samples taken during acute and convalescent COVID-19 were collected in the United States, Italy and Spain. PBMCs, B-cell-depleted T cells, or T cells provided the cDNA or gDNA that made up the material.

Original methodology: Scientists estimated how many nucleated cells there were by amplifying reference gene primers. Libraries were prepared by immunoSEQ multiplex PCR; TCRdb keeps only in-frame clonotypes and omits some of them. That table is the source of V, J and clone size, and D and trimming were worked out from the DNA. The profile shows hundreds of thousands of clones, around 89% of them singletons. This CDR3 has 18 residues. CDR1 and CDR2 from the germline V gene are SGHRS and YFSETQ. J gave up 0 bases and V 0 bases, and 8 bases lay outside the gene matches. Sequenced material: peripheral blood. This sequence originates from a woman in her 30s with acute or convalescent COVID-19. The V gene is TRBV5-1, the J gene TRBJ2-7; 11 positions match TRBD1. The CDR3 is CASSLGETGQGVSYEQYF. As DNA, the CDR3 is TGCGCCAGCAGCTTGGGTGAGACGGGACAGGGGGTCTCCTACGAGCAGTACTTC. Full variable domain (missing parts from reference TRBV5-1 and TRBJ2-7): KAGVTQTPRYLIKTRGQQVTLSCSPISGHRSVSWYQQTPGQGLQFLFEYFSETQRNKGNFPGRFSGRQFSNSRSEMNVSTLELGDSALYLCASSLGETGQGVSYEQYFGPGTRLTVT.